One sample yielded the 27 T cell receptor beta chains listed below, sequenced in a study of long-term antiretroviral therapy in people with HIV. immunoSEQ v3.0 was run at survey level. The protocol was immunoSEQ multiplex PCR, while the TCRdb copy is restricted to in-frame clones and leaves out a portion. The sample includes around 30,000 clones, 85% to 90% of them seen just once. Sequenced here: unsorted PBMCs, sampled 0.5 years after starting antiretroviral therapy. Receptors originate from a young woman with HIV.

The CDR3 sequence is CASSQGTGGYEQFF. CDR3 in DNA: TGTGCCAGCAGCCAAGGGACAGGGGGCTATGAGCAGTTCTTC. The chain links TRBV7-6 to TRBJ2-1, with TRBD1 matching over 12 bases. This CDR3 comprises 14 residues. The trim removed 5 bases at V and 8 bases at J, leaving 4 bases unmatched. CDR1 is SGHVS and CDR2 is FNYEAQ in the germline V gene.

CDR3 protein: CASSAKLADQETQYF. DNA of the CDR3: TGTGCCAGCAGCGCTAAACTAGCGGACCAAGAGACCCAGTACTTC. This chain connects TRBV7-8 to TRBJ2-5; 8 bases are shared with TRBD2. Germline CDR1 reads SGHVS; CDR2 reads FQNEAQ. This CDR3 region has 15 residues. The trim removed 5 bases at V and 0 bases at J, leaving 5 bases unmatched.

The chain employs TRBV2 and TRBJ2-6; D ambiguous. The germline V and J ends were trimmed by 3 bases and 4 bases, with 7 bases remaining between them. Germline V gives CDR1 SNHLY, CDR2 FYNNEI. The CDR3 length is 14 residues. CDR3 sequence reads: CASSDPGGANVLTF. CDR3 DNA: TGTGCCAGCAGTGATCCCGGGGGGGCCAACGTCCTGACTTTC.

V is TRBV28 and J is TRBJ1-5; D not certain. In germline, CDR1 is MDHEN, CDR2 SYDVKM. Trimming stripped 5 bases from V and 2 bases from J, with 13 bases between. The CDR3 has 15 amino acids. Here the CDR3 reads CASSQAGAGNQPQHF. DNA for the CDR3: TGTGCCAGCAGTCAGGCGGGTGCGGGCAATCAGCCCCAGCATTTT.

V and J are TRBV6-6 and TRBJ2-4, with D possibly matching TRBD1 (5 bases). Looked up from germline, CDR1 is MNHNY and CDR2 is SVGAGI (reference sequence). CDR3 length equals 14 residues. V was clipped by 7 bases and J by 1 base, with 11 bases between them. As DNA, the CDR3 is TGTGCCAGCACCCCACAGGACGCCAAAAACATTCAGTACTTC. As protein: CASTPQDAKNIQYF.

This clone was seen a single time. The V call is TRBV7-6, the J call TRBJ2-7; possibly TRBD2 for D (5 bases). Looked up from germline, CDR1 is SGHVS and CDR2 is FNYEAQ. V was pared by 2 bases and J by 0 bases, with 11 bases between. The CDR3 spans 15 residues. The CDR3 DNA sequence: TGTGCCAGCAGCTTATACGAGGGAAGCTCCTACGAGCAGTACTTC. It codes for CASSLYEGSSYEQYF.

This rearrangement joins TRBV10-1 to TRBJ2-5; 13 positions agree with TRBD2. Germline CDR1 and CDR2: WNHNN and SYGVQD (reference sequence). The CDR3 length is 16 residues. V shed 7 bases and J 5 bases; nucleotides not matched to a gene: 10. CDR3 in amino acids: CASNGLAGVPGETQYF. For the CDR3, the DNA is TGCGCCAGCAATGGACTAGCGGGAGTGCCGGGGGAGACCCAGTACTTC.

The V and J genes are TRBV6-6 and TRBJ1-1; weak D call: TRBD1 (6 bases). The CDR3 has 13 residues. The V and J ends lost 11 bases and 0 bases respectively, with 13 bases between them. CDR1 and CDR2 from the germline V gene are MNHNY and SVGAGI (reference sequence). As DNA, the CDR3 is TGTGCCTGCCTCGGACAGCTGAACACTGAAGCTTTCTTT. Protein sequence: CACLGQLNTEAFF.

The genes are TRBV9 and TRBJ2-2; 7 bases are a match to TRBD2. The CDR3 loop spans 15 amino acids. Germline V lookup: CDR1 SGDLS, CDR2 YYNGEE. The V and J ends lost 0 bases and 7 bases, in that order; junction bases with no gene match: 6. CDR3 amino acids: CASSVAAGAVGELFF. The CDR3 DNA reads as TGTGCCAGCAGCGTAGCTGCGGGAGCGGTCGGGGAGCTGTTTTTT.

The CDR3 loop reads CASSLVGGGAKQPQHF. The CDR3 nucleotides are TGTGCCAGCAGCTTAGTCGGAGGGGGGGCTAAACAGCCCCAGCATTTT. The chain combines TRBV7-2 with TRBJ1-5; D may be TRBD1 (6 bases). The germline V gene has CDR1 SGHTA and CDR2 FQGNSA. This CDR3 comprises 16 residues. Between the trimmed V and J ends, which lost 1 base and 7 bases, there was a span of 17 bases. The whole variable domain, filled in from reference TRBV7-2 and TRBJ1-5, reads GAGVSQSPSNKVTEKGKDVELRCDPISGHTALYWYRQSLGQGLEFLIYFQGNSAPDKSGLPSDRFSAERTGGSVSTLTIQRTQQEDSAVYLCASSLVGGGAKQPQHFGDGTRLSIL.

The chain employs TRBV5-4 and TRBJ2-7; D unclear. The CDR3 totals 16 residues. Looked up from germline, CDR1 is SGHNT and CDR2 is YYREEE (reference sequence). V gave up 4 bases and J gave up 2 bases, with 19 bases separating them. CDR3 protein: CASSAQQGRGTYEQYF. The DNA for the CDR3 is TGTGCCAGCAGCGCTCAGCAAGGTAGAGGAACCTACGAGCAGTACTTC.

The chain joins TRBV19 to TRBJ2-3; the D call may be TRBD1 or TRBD2 (5 bases each). Trimming took off 5 bases at V and 3 bases at J, with 12 bases between the two ends. The CDR3 has 14 amino acids. Germline V gene lookup returns CDR1 LNHDA and CDR2 SQIVND (reference sequence). The CDR3 DNA reads as TGTGCCAGTAGTCCCCAGAGGGGAACAGATACGCAGTATTTT. It encodes CASSPQRGTDTQYF.

This chain uses TRBV7-2 with TRBJ2-1; the match to TRBD2 covers 10 bases. The V gene end was trimmed by 0 bases and the J gene end by 3 bases; junction bases not matched to a gene: 2. The CDR3 runs 16 residues. Germline CDR1 is SGHTA and CDR2 is FQGNSA. The CDR3 nucleotides read TGTGCCAGCAGCTTAGCACTAGCGGGATACTACAATGAGCAGTTCTTC. The encoded protein is CASSLALAGYYNEQFF.

The chain carries TRBV7-6 and TRBJ1-1; D unresolved. CDR1 is SGHVS, CDR2 FNYEAQ, per germline. The V and J ends lost 5 bases and 2 bases respectively, with 18 bases between them. This CDR3 spans 16 amino acids. Written as DNA, the CDR3 is TGTGCCAGCAGCCCCGAGAGCGGGATTTTAAACACTGAAGCTTTCTTT. Translated: CASSPESGILNTEAFF.

The table lists this clone with a count of one. The V gene is TRBV28, the J gene TRBJ2-7; unclear D gene. The CDR3 is 15 amino acids. CDR1 MDHEN and CDR2 SYDVKM come from the germline V gene. V was clipped by 7 bases and J by 2 bases, with 18 bases between them. CDR3 nucleotide sequence: TGTGCCAGCACCCCCCCCGCGCAGGCGACCTACGAGCAGTACTTC. It codes for CASTPPAQATYEQYF.

The chain uses TRBV9 and TRBJ2-5; 9 bases are a match to TRBD1. There are 15 residues in the CDR3. Germline assignment: CDR1 SGDLS and CDR2 YYNGEE. The J segment lost 4 bases and the V segment lost 1 base, leaving 5 bases of the junction unmatched. In nucleotides, the CDR3 is TGTGCCAGCAGCGTAAACCCGGACAGGGGAGAGACCCAGTACTTC. It codes for CASSVNPDRGETQYF.

The chain couples TRBV11-3 to TRBJ2-5; 8 positions match TRBD1. Looked up from germline, CDR1 is SGHNT and CDR2 is YENEEA. This CDR3 comprises 15 residues. V gave up 5 bases and J gave up 2 bases; unmatched junction bases: 7. The CDR3 spells CASSRRTGKQETQYF. The CDR3 nucleotides read TGTGCCAGCAGCCGTCGGACAGGGAAGCAAGAGACCCAGTACTTC. The variable domain in full, with the rest retrieved from reference TRBV11-3 and TRBJ2-5, is EAGVVQSPRYKIIEKKQPVAFWCNPISGHNTLYWYLQNLGQGPELLIRYENEEAVDDSQLPKDRFSAERLKGVDSTLKIQPAELGDSAVYLCASSRRTGKQETQYFGPGTRLLVL.

V usage is TRBV28 and J usage is TRBJ2-5, with D perhaps being TRBD1 or TRBD2 (5 bases each). Trimming cost V 2 bases and J 10 bases, with 11 bases left between them. Germline V lookup: CDR1 MDHEN, CDR2 SYDVKM. This CDR3 contains 12 residues. CDR3 protein: CASSLIRGDQYF. The DNA for the CDR3 is TGTGCCAGCAGTTTAATCCGAGGGGACCAGTACTTC. Full variable domain (remainder filled in from reference TRBV28 and TRBJ2-5): DVKVTQSSRYLVKRTGEKVFLECVQDMDHENMFWYRQDPGLGLRLIYFSYDVKMKEKGDIPEGYSVSREKKERFSLILESASTNQTSMYLCASSLIRGDQYFGPGTRLLVL.

This rearrangement joins TRBV14 to TRBJ1-2, with D uncertain. Germline lookup yields CDR1 SGHDN and CDR2 FVKESK. The CDR3 is made up of 13 amino acids. V was clipped by 3 bases and J by 8 bases, with 13 bases between them. The CDR3 bases are TGTGCCAGCAGCCAGGCAGCCCTGAAGGGCTACACCTTC. Its translation is CASSQAALKGYTF.

This clone was seen a single time. The rearrangement uses TRBV5-1 and TRBJ2-7; a possible D gene is TRBD1 (6 bases). Trimming cost V 0 bases and J 2 bases, with 9 bases left between them. Germline V CDR1 and CDR2: SGHRS, YFSETQ. This CDR3 has 14 residues. CDR3: CASSLGTVTYEQYF. The CDR3, as DNA: TGCGCCAGCAGCTTGGGGACAGTTACCTACGAGCAGTACTTC.

The V and J genes are TRBV19 and TRBJ2-7; a possible D gene is TRBD1 (6 bases). Germline CDR1 reads LNHDA; CDR2 reads SQIVND (reference sequence). The length of the CDR3 is 14 residues. V shed 8 bases and J shed 1 base, with 15 bases lying between them. CDR3 coding DNA: TGTGCCAGTGCACCCAGGGGCCGGTCCTACGAGCAGTACTTC. Amino acid sequence: CASAPRGRSYEQYF.

The chain couples TRBV7-9 to TRBJ1-2, with D uncertain. The CDR3 is 15 residues long. Trimming left V 1 base short and J 4 bases short, with 13 bases between. CDR1 is SEHNR and CDR2 is FQNEAQ in the germline V gene (reference sequence). The DNA for the CDR3 is TGTGCCAGCAGCTTAGGGGCCCTGGTAGGCTATGGCTACACCTTC. Translation gives CASSLGALVGYGYTF.

V gene TRBV5-4 combines with J gene TRBJ2-4, with 7 positions matching TRBD1. Trimming cost V 3 bases and J 3 bases; bases outside gene matches: 6. Germline CDR1 is SGHNT and CDR2 is YYREEE (reference sequence). CDR3 length: 15 amino acids. The CDR3 coding sequence is TGTGCCAGCAGCTCGGGACAGATTGGCAAAAACATTCAGTACTTC. Translation gives CASSSGQIGKNIQYF.

V usage is TRBV9 and J usage is TRBJ2-1; 10 nucleotides line up with TRBD2. This CDR3 has 15 residues. Unmatched junction bases numbered 7, after V lost 2 bases and J lost 8 bases. CDR1 and CDR2 from the germline V gene are SGDLS and YYNGEE. The CDR3 spells CASSVTSGIGYEQFF. CDR3 sequence (DNA): TGTGCCAGCAGCGTCACTAGCGGGATAGGCTATGAGCAGTTCTTC.

The genes are TRBV5-1 and TRBJ2-7; TRBD1 might be the D (5 bases). The CDR3 sequence is 15 residues long. V was trimmed by 7 bases and J by 6 bases, leaving 23 bases between them. Germline CDR1 and CDR2: SGHRS and YFSETQ. The CDR3 DNA is TGCGCCAGCGGGGCCCTCGACTCTTTCCCTCTCGAGCAGTACTTC. Its protein is CASGALDSFPLEQYF.

A few counts support this clone. The chain links TRBV7-9 to TRBJ1-1; 7 bases align to TRBD1. The CDR3 loop spans 12 amino acids. From germline, CDR1 is SEHNR and CDR2 FQNEAQ (reference sequence). V trimming: 5 bases; J trimming: 7 bases; junction bases outside the gene matches: 4. CDR3 in DNA: TGTGCCAGCAGCCCAGGGGGGGTTGAAGCTTTCTTT. As protein: CASSPGGVEAFF.

This chain joins TRBV5-1 and TRBJ2-1; 7 bases match TRBD1. Trimming at V came to 3 bases and at J to 7 bases, leaving 1 base not matched to a gene. Germline CDR1 and CDR2: SGHRS and YFSETQ. The CDR3 covers 12 residues. The CDR3 is CASSSQGNEQFF. Written as DNA, the CDR3 is TGCGCCAGCAGCTCACAGGGGAATGAGCAGTTCTTC.